This T cell receptor beta chain was sequenced for a study of T cells expressing NK-cell markers. Study-wide context: The TCR beta repertoires were obtained from sorted CD3+CD56+NKG2C+, CD3+CD56+NKG2C- and CD3+CD56-NKG2C+ T cells. HCMV seropositivity characterized seven of the eight sequenced donors, and seronegativity one.

This CDR3 comprises 13 residues. CDR1 is MGHRA, CDR2 YSYEKL, per germline. Reprocessing the 5' RACE reads, TCRdb reports a single entry for every CDR3 protein and omits DNA. The sample table includes about 550,000 distinct CDR3 sequences. The V gene is TRBV4-1, the J gene TRBJ2-5. The sequenced material came from blood T cells: a sorted CD56 or NKG2C T cell subset, CD4+ or CD8+ T cells, or bulk PBMC T cells (not recorded which). The clonotype was recovered from a man aged 18 to 30 in good health. CDR3 sequence reads: CASSQDPDETQYF.